This T cell receptor beta chain was identified during a study of early T cells in non-severe SARS-CoV-2 infection. This clonotype was counted many times. CDR3 size: 13 residues. V was pared by 7 bases and J by 2 bases, with 7 bases of the junction left unmatched. Germline V gives CDR1 SQVTM, CDR2 ANQGSEA. Individual cDNA molecules were tagged with unique molecular identifiers. TCRdb used MiXCR to reprocess the 5' RACE reads, holding one entry per CDR3 protein. The sample holds 60,000 to 70,000 distinct CDR3 sequences, over 4.5% seen once. The V call is TRBV29-1, the J call TRBJ2-7, with 8 positions matching TRBD1. This specimen consisted of whole blood, obtained at baseline. This clonotype originated in an adult who was a healthcare worker with PCR-confirmed SARS-CoV-2 infection or an uninfected control (not recorded which). CDR3 in amino acids: CSAVTGETYEQYF. The CDR3 DNA reads as TGCAGCGCCGTGACAGGGGAGACCTACGAGCAGTACTTC.